A single sample is the source of the 23 T cell receptor beta chains below, sequenced in a study of T cell responses to AZD1222 COVID-19 vaccine. Here immunoSEQ multiplex PCR was the method, and the copy in TCRdb shows in-frame clones only, minus some. The sample has around 120,000 clones, roughly 90% seen once. Material: peripheral blood, obtained 28 days after the second AZD1222 dose. The receptors stem from an adult who received the AZD1222 COVID-19 vaccine.

CDR3 residues: CASSTSLQGNEQFF. CDR3 coding DNA: TGTGCCAGTAGTACTAGTCTCCAAGGGAATGAGCAGTTCTTC. This chain uses TRBV19 with TRBJ2-1; D gene unclear. Germline V CDR1 and CDR2: LNHDA, SQIVND (reference sequence). Trimming stripped 4 bases from V and 7 bases from J, with 14 bases between. The CDR3 runs to 14 residues.

The V gene is TRBV5-1, the J gene TRBJ2-2; 9 bases agree with TRBD1. V lost 9 bases to trimming and J lost 4 bases; unmatched junction nucleotides: 7. The CDR3 sequence is 14 residues long. The V gene's germline CDR1 is SGHRS and CDR2 YFSETQ. CDR3 sequence: CATSQGASTGELFF. CDR3 bases: TGCGCCACTTCACAGGGGGCTAGCACCGGGGAGCTGTTTTTT.

This chain connects TRBV25-1 to TRBJ2-1, with unresolved D. Trimming removed 0 bases from V and 10 bases from J, with 10 bases in between. The CDR3 has 13 residues. Germline values: CDR1 MGHDK, CDR2 SYGVNS. In DNA form, the CDR3 reads TGTGCCAGCAGTGAATACGGTTTTTGGGAGCAGTTCTTC. Protein product: CASSEYGFWEQFF.

This clone showed up just once. The rearrangement uses TRBV6-5 and TRBJ1-5; 8 bases map to TRBD1. Germline assignment: CDR1 MNHEY and CDR2 SVGAGI. The CDR3 totals 15 residues. Trimming removed 6 bases from V and 4 bases from J; junction bases left unmatched: 8. In DNA form, the CDR3 reads TGTGCCAGCAGATACGACAGGGGTCGAAATCAGCCCCAGCATTTT. Protein: CASRYDRGRNQPQHF.

The J gene is TRBJ2-7, the V gene TRBV5-1, with no clear D. The germline V gene has CDR1 SGHRS and CDR2 YFSETQ. The CDR3 has 13 amino acids. V was clipped by 0 bases and J by 2 bases, with 6 bases between them. CDR3 amino acids: CASSLEPTYEQYF. The CDR3 nucleotides are TGCGCCAGCAGCTTGGAGCCTACCTACGAGCAGTACTTC.

V is TRBV13 and J is TRBJ2-7, with D perhaps being TRBD1 or TRBD2 (5 bases each). The germline V gene encodes CDR1 PRHDT and CDR2 FYEKMQ (reference sequence). The CDR3 sequence is 13 residues long. V gave up 5 bases and J gave up 0 bases, with 8 bases separating them. As DNA, the CDR3 is TGTGCCAGCAGCGCCGGGACCTCCTACGAGCAGTACTTC. This gives the protein CASSAGTSYEQYF.

This chain connects TRBV25-1 to TRBJ2-7; tentatively, D is TRBD1 (5 bases). The V gene lost 2 bases and the J gene lost 5 bases, with 10 bases spanning the gap. This CDR3 spans 13 amino acids. CDR1 MGHDK and CDR2 SYGVNS come from the germline V gene. The CDR3 loop reads CASSEVGPDEQYF. In DNA form, the CDR3 reads TGTGCCAGCAGTGAAGTGGGGCCGGACGAGCAGTACTTC.

This rearrangement joins TRBV5-1 to TRBJ1-6; no clear D. Germline lookup yields CDR1 SGHRS and CDR2 YFSETQ. The CDR3 covers 12 residues. Deletions cut 0 bases from V and 9 bases from J, with 4 bases between. In DNA, the CDR3 is TGCGCCAGCAGCTTGGTAAGTTCACCCCTCCACTTT. This translates into CASSLVSSPLHF.

In this sample, this clone turned up a few times. This chain uses TRBV2 with TRBJ1-3; D is unclear. The CDR3 extends over 13 amino acids. CDR1 is SNHLY and CDR2 is FYNNEI in the germline V gene. V was cut by 3 bases and J by 0 bases, with 3 bases left in between. The CDR3 nucleotides are TGTGCCAGCAGTGATCACTCTGGAAACACCATATATTTT. Translating it yields CASSDHSGNTIYF.

This chain links TRBV19 with TRBJ1-5; D might be TRBD1 (6 bases). Per the germline V gene, CDR1 is LNHDA and CDR2 is SQIVND (reference sequence). The V and J ends lost 6 bases and 5 bases respectively, with 20 bases between them. The CDR3 loop spans 16 amino acids. CDR3 amino acids: CASSHVLRGYDQPQHF. As DNA, the CDR3 is TGTGCCAGTAGCCACGTGCTAAGGGGGTATGATCAGCCCCAGCATTTT.

J is TRBJ1-2 and V is TRBV5-6, with a possible D match to TRBD1 (5 bases). Per the germline V gene, CDR1 is SGHDT and CDR2 is YYEEEE. Trimming removed 0 bases at V and 8 bases at J, with 17 bases between. The CDR3 extends over 15 amino acids. The CDR3 coding sequence is TGTGCCAGCAGCTTGGTCCAGGGAACCTACCGGGGCTACACCTTC. Its translation: CASSLVQGTYRGYTF.

In DNA, the CDR3 is TGTGCCAGCAGTCCCCCGGGAACTAATGAAAAACTGTTTTTT. Translated, it gives CASSPPGTNEKLFF. J is TRBJ1-4 and V is TRBV27; D uncertain. The CDR3 loop spans 14 amino acids. Germline CDR1 reads MNHEY; CDR2 reads SMNVEV (reference sequence). Trimming took 5 bases from V and 1 from J, leaving 8 bases between them.

The gene calls are TRBV6-5 and TRBJ1-2; 10 bases are shared with TRBD1. Germline-derived CDR1 and CDR2 are MNHEY and SVGAGI. V shed 4 bases and J 4 bases; nucleotides not matched to a gene: 6. This CDR3 comprises 15 residues. CDR3 bases: TGTGCCAGCAGTTCCGCCGGGACAGGGGTCTATGGCTACACCTTC. It is translated as CASSSAGTGVYGYTF.

V and J are TRBV19 and TRBJ2-5, with D possibly called TRBD1 or TRBD2 (5 bases each). The CDR3 consists of 15 residues. Per germline, CDR1 LNHDA and CDR2 SQIVND (reference sequence). Trimming stripped 3 bases from V and 4 bases from J, with 15 bases between. The CDR3 sequence is CASSILGKGIETQYF. DNA of the CDR3: TGTGCCAGTAGTATTCTCGGGAAGGGGATAGAGACCCAGTACTTC.

The chain combines TRBV2 with TRBJ1-2, with TRBD1 matching 10 bases. Per the germline V gene, CDR1 is SNHLY and CDR2 is FYNNEI. With V trimmed by 6 bases and J by 6 bases, 10 bases remained unmatched. This CDR3 contains 15 residues. CDR3 amino acids: CASRSGTGETDGYTF. Written as DNA, the CDR3 is TGTGCCAGCAGGTCCGGGACAGGGGAAACAGATGGCTACACCTTC.

In its sample, this clone was seen once. The chain has TRBV7-2 and TRBJ2-1; D gene ambiguous. Trimming left V 5 bases short and J 2 bases short, with 13 bases between. The germline gives CDR1 SGHTA, CDR2 FQGNSA. CDR3 length: 15 amino acids. CDR3 bases: TGTGCCAGCAGCCTGGGTGCAGGTCCCTACAATGAGCAGTTCTTC. Protein product: CASSLGAGPYNEQFF.

The J gene is TRBJ1-2, the V gene TRBV11-2, with 9 bases that match TRBD1. This CDR3 is 17 amino acids long. In germline, CDR1 is SGHAT, CDR2 FQNNGV. With V trimmed by 4 bases and J by 1 base, 10 bases remained unmatched. Written as DNA, the CDR3 is TGTGCCAGCAGCTCACTGGGACAGGGAGCCCTTAACTATGGCTACACCTTC. This sequence encodes CASSSLGQGALNYGYTF. Using reference TRBV11-2 and TRBJ1-2 for the parts outside the CDR3, the full variable domain is EAGVAQSPRYKIIEKRQSVAFWCNPISGHATLYWYQQILGQGPKLLIQFQNNGVVDDSQLPKDRFSAERLKGVDSTLKIQPAKLEDSAVYLCASSSLGQGALNYGYTFGSGTRLTVV.

The chain recombines TRBV18 with TRBJ1-1; D is ambiguous. CDR3 length: 13 amino acids. Per germline, CDR1 KGHSH and CDR2 LQKENI. V dropped 3 bases and J dropped 3 bases, with 8 bases sitting between them. The CDR3 loop reads CASSPRTDTEAFF. DNA for the CDR3: TGTGCCAGCTCACCCCGTACAGACACTGAAGCTTTCTTT.

The chain carries TRBV27 and TRBJ2-7, with D perhaps matching TRBD1 or TRBD2 (5 bases each). The CDR3 runs to 14 residues. V shed 6 bases and J shed 2 bases, with 14 bases lying between them. The germline V gene encodes CDR1 MNHEY and CDR2 SMNVEV (reference sequence). The CDR3 sequence is CASSAGTETYEQYF. The DNA for the CDR3 is TGTGCCAGCAGCGCCGGGACGGAGACCTACGAGCAGTACTTC.

The V and J genes are TRBV28 and TRBJ2-2; D is undetermined. V was trimmed by 4 bases and J by 4 bases, leaving 7 bases between them. Germline CDR1 MDHEN, CDR2 SYDVKM. This CDR3 region has 13 residues. For the CDR3, the DNA is TGTGCCAGCAGTTCACTCAGCACCGGGGAGCTGTTTTTT. Translated: CASSSLSTGELFF.

The table lists this clone with a few counts. The chain couples TRBV5-4 to TRBJ1-4, with 8 bases that match TRBD1. CDR1 is SGHNT, CDR2 YYREEE, per germline (reference sequence). The CDR3 consists of 16 residues. The ends lost 0 bases at V and 8 bases at J; junction bases unmatched: 9. CDR3: CASSLGSGTGGEKLFF. CDR3 nucleotides: TGTGCCAGCAGCTTGGGATCCGGGACAGGCGGGGAAAAACTGTTTTTT.

The gene calls are TRBV19 and TRBJ2-2; TRBD1 or TRBD2 may be the D gene (5 bases each). Germline lookup yields CDR1 LNHDA and CDR2 SQIVND (reference sequence). The CDR3 has 16 amino acids. The V and J ends lost 6 bases and 1 base respectively, with 15 bases between them. DNA for the CDR3: TGTGCCAGTAGAGCCTCCGGGACGGAGAACACCGGGGAGCTGTTTTTT. It translates to CASRASGTENTGELFF.

CDR3 protein: CASSSWEGYNEQFF. CDR3 bases: TGTGCCAGCAGTTCCTGGGAGGGATACAATGAGCAGTTCTTC. V usage is TRBV27 and J usage is TRBJ2-1; 7 bases agree with TRBD2. Germline V lookup: CDR1 MNHEY, CDR2 SMNVEV (reference sequence). V dropped 4 bases and J dropped 4; count of bases not matched to a gene: 4. This CDR3 comprises 14 residues.